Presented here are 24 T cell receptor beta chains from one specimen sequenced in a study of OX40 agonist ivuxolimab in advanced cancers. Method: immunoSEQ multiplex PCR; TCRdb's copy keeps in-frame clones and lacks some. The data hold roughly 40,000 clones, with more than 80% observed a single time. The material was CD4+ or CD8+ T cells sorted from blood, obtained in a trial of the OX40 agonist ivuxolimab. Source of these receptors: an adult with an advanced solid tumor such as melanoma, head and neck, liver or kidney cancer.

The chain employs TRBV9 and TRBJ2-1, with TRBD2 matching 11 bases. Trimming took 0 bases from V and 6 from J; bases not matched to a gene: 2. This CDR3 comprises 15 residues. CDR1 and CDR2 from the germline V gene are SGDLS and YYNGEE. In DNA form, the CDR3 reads TGTGCCAGCAGCGTAGGTAGCGGGAGGGCCAATGAGCAGTTCTTC. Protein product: CASSVGSGRANEQFF.

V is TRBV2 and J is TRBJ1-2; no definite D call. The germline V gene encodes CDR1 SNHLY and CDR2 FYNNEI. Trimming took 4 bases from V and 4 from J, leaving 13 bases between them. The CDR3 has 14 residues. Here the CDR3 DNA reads TGTGCCAGCAGTGTCCCCAGGAGCCTCTATGGCTACACCTTC. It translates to CASSVPRSLYGYTF.

CDR3 region: CASSEAPQDAPYEQYF. For the CDR3, the DNA is TGTGCCAGCAGTGAAGCCCCACAGGATGCCCCCTACGAGCAGTACTTC. J is TRBJ2-7 and V is TRBV6-1; tentatively, D is TRBD1 (5 bases). The V and J ends lost 0 bases and 2 bases respectively, with 14 bases between them. The CDR3 runs to 16 residues. The germline gives CDR1 MNHNS, CDR2 SASEGT.

CDR3 DNA: TGTGCCAGCAGCCCCAGCGGGGGGGCCTACAATGAGCAGTTCTTC. Encoded protein: CASSPSGGAYNEQFF. The chain couples TRBV7-3 to TRBJ2-1, with TRBD2 matching 10 bases. This CDR3 is built from 15 residues. V shed 5 bases and J 2 bases; nucleotides not matched to a gene: 3. The germline V gene encodes CDR1 SGHTA and CDR2 FQGTGA. The whole variable domain, remainder taken from reference TRBV7-3 and TRBJ2-1, is GAGVSQTPSNKVTEKGKYVELRCDPISGHTALYWYRQSLGQGPEFLIYFQGTGAADDSGLPNDRFFAVRPEGSVSTLKIQRTERGDSAVYLCASSPSGGAYNEQFFGPGTRLTVL.

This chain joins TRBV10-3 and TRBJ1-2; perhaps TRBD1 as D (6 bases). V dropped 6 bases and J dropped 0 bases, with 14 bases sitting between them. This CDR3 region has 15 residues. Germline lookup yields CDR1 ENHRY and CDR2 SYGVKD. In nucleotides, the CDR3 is TGTGCCATCAGAAGACAGGATAATACTAACTATGGCTACACCTTC. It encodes CAIRRQDNTNYGYTF.

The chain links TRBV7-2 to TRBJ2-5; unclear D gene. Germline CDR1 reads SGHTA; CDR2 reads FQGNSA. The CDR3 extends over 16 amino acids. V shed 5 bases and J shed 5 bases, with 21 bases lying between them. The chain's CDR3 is CASSDPNLIADETQYF. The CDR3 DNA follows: TGTGCCAGCAGCGATCCTAACCTTATCGCCGACGAGACCCAGTACTTC. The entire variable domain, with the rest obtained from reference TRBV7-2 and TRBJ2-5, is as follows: GAGVSQSPSNKVTEKGKDVELRCDPISGHTALYWYRQSLGQGLEFLIYFQGNSAPDKSGLPSDRFSAERTGGSVSTLTIQRTQQEDSAVYLCASSDPNLIADETQYFGPGTRLLVL.

Here the CDR3 reads CASSLISHRDTSYEQYF. CDR3 coding DNA: TGTGCCAGCAGCTTAATCTCCCACCGGGACACCTCCTACGAGCAGTACTTC. J is TRBJ2-7 and V is TRBV7-3; D may be TRBD1 (6 bases). The V gene lost 1 base and the J gene lost 0 bases, with 16 bases spanning the gap. CDR3 length: 17 residues. Germline loops: CDR1 SGHTA, CDR2 FQGTGA.

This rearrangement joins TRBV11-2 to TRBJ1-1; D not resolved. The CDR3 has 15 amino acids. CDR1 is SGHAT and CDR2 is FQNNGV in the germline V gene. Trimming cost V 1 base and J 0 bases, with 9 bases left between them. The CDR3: CASSLAGSMNTEAFF. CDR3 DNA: TGTGCCAGCAGCTTAGCGGGGAGCATGAACACTGAAGCTTTCTTT. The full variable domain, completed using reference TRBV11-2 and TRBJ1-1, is EAGVAQSPRYKIIEKRQSVAFWCNPISGHATLYWYQQILGQGPKLLIQFQNNGVVDDSQLPKDRFSAERLKGVDSTLKIQPAKLEDSAVYLCASSLAGSMNTEAFFGQGTRLTVV.

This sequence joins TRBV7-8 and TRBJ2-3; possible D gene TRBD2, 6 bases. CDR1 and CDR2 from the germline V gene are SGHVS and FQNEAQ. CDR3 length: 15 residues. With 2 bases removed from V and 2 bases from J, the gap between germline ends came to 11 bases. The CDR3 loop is CASSLLRTNTDTQYF. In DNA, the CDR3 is TGTGCCAGCAGCTTACTGCGGACTAACACAGATACGCAGTATTTT. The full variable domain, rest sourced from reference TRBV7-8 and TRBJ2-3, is GAGVSQSPRYKVAKRGQDVALRCDPISGHVSLFWYQQALGQGPEFLTYFQNEAQLDKSGLPSDRFFAERPEGSVSTLKIQRTQQEDSAVYLCASSLLRTNTDTQYFGPGTRLTVL.

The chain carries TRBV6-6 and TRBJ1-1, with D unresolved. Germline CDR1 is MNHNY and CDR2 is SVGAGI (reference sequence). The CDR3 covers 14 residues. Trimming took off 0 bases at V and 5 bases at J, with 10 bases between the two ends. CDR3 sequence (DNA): TGTGCCAGCAGTTACTCGAACGGTGGGACTGAAGCTTTCTTT. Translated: CASSYSNGGTEAFF.

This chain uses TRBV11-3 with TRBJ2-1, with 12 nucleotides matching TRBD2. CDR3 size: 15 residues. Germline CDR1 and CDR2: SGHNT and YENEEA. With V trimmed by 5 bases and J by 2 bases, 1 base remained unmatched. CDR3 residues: CASSLAGGPYNEQFF. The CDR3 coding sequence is TGTGCCAGCAGCCTAGCGGGGGGGCCCTACAATGAGCAGTTCTTC.

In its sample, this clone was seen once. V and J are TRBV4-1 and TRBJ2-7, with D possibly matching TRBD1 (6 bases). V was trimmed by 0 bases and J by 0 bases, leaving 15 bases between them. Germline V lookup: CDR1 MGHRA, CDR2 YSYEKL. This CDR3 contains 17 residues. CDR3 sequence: CASSQDFIGGNSYEQYF. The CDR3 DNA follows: TGCGCCAGCAGCCAAGATTTTATAGGGGGAAACTCCTACGAGCAGTACTTC.

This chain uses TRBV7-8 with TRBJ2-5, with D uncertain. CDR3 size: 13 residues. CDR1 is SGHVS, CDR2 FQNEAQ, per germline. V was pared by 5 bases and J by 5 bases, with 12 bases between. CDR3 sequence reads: CASSPEIAETQYF. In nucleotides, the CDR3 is TGTGCCAGCAGCCCGGAAATAGCCGAGACCCAGTACTTC.

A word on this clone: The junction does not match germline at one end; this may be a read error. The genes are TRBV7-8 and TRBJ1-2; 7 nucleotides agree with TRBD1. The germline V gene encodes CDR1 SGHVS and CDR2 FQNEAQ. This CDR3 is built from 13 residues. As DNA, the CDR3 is TGTGCCAGCAGTTTAGACAGGGAATATGGCTACACCTTC. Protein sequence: CASSLDREYGYTF.

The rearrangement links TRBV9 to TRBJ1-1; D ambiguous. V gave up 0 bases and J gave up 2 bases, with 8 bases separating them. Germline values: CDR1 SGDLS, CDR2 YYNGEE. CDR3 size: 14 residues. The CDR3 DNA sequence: TGTGCCAGCAGCGTAGAGTCGGTTAACACTGAAGCTTTCTTT. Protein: CASSVESVNTEAFF.

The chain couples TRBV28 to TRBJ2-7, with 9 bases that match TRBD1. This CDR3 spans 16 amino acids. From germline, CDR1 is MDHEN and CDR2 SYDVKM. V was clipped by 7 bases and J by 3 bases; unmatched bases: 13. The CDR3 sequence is CASKGGGQGIFYEQYF. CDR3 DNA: TGTGCCAGCAAGGGGGGGGGACAGGGAATTTTCTACGAGCAGTACTTC.

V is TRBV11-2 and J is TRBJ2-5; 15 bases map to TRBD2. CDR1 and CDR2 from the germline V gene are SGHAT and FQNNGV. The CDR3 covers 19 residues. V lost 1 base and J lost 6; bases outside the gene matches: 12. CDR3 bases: TGTGCCAGCAGCTTAGCCCCGGGACTAGCGGGGGGCAGTGAAAAGACCCAGTACTTC. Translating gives CASSLAPGLAGGSEKTQYF.

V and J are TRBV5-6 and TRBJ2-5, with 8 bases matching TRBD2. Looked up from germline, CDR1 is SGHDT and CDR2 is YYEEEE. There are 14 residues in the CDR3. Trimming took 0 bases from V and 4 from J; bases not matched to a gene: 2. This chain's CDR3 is CASSLVLAGETQYF. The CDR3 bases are TGTGCCAGCAGCTTGGTCCTAGCGGGAGAGACCCAGTACTTC.

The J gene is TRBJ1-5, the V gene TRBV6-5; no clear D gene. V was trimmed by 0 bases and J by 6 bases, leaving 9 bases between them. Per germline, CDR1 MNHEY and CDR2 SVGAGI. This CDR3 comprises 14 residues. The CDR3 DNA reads TGTGCCAGCAGTTACTCGGAGGGATCTCAGCCCCAGCATTTT. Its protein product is CASSYSEGSQPQHF.

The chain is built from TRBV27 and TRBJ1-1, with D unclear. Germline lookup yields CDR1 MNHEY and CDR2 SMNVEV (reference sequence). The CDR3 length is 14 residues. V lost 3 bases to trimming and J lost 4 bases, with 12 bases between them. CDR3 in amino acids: CASSFSRRVTEAFF. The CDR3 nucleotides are TGTGCCAGCAGTTTTTCCAGGAGGGTCACTGAAGCTTTCTTT.

In nucleotides, the CDR3 is TGCGCCAGCAGCTTGGTGCTAGGAGACAATGAGCAGTTCTTC. It yields the protein CASSLVLGDNEQFF. This chain uses TRBV5-1 with TRBJ2-1; D gene unclear. CDR1 SGHRS and CDR2 YFSETQ come from the germline V gene. V dropped 0 bases and J dropped 5 bases, with 9 bases sitting between them. CDR3 size: 14 residues.

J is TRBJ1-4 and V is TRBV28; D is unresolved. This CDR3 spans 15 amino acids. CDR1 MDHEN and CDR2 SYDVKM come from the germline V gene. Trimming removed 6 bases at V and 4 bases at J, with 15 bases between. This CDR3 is CASSLPTAVNEKLFF. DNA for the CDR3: TGTGCCAGCAGCTTACCAACAGCCGTTAATGAAAAACTGTTTTTT.

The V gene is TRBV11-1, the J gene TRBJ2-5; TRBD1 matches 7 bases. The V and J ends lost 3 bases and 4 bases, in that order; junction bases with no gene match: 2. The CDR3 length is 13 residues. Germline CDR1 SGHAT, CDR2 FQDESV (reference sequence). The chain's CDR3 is CASSLGTVETQYF. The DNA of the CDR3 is TGTGCCAGCAGCTTGGGGACAGTAGAGACCCAGTACTTC.

CDR3 DNA sequence: TGTGCCAGCAGCCCCCGACAGGAGAGAATAGTTGCAACTAATGAAAAACTGTTTTTT. This codes for CASSPRQERIVATNEKLFF. J is TRBJ1-4 and V is TRBV7-2; tentative D call: TRBD1 (6 bases). V dropped 5 bases and J dropped 0 bases, with 22 bases sitting between them. Germline assignment: CDR1 SGHTA and CDR2 FQGNSA. This CDR3 has 19 amino acids.